What follows are 8 T cell receptor beta chains derived from one specimen sequenced in a study of human T cells and chemical hapten exposure (TCRdb year 2021). The sample's time point label is to be understood as: patch test 1, 2 weeks after DPC sensitization. Sample treatment or condition, as interpreted from the label and publication: therapeutic diphenylcyclopropenone sensitization with weekly scalp DPC. Receptor libraries were prepared by RACE. Instrument used: NextSeq 500. The public reads were run again by TCRdb, first through fastp at Q25 and then through MiXCR, and only productive beta chains were kept. Entries are consolidated by CDR3 protein sequence, retaining the most common genes and DNA. The sample table holds some 83,000 distinct CDR3 sequences, of which around a tenth were seen once. Around 4.5% of the sample is held by the ten biggest clonotypes. The specimen comprised whole blood, sampled in connection with sensitization to the hapten diphenylcyclopropenone (DPC). All receptors derive from a woman in her fifties or sixties with alopecia areata. Some clones in this sample may be carry-over from other donors' samples.

This clonotype was observed many times. The chain links TRBV6-5 to TRBJ2-7, with 7 bases lining up with TRBD1. The CDR3 runs 14 residues. J gave up 3 bases and V 2 bases, and 4 bases lay outside the gene matches. Germline loops: CDR1 MNHEY, CDR2 SVGAGI. As DNA, the CDR3 is TGTGCCAGCAGTTACGACAGGGCGAGCTACGAGCAGTACTTC. This encodes CASSYDRASYEQYF.

This clonotype was recorded at least ten times. This chain uses TRBV29-1 with TRBJ2-1; 8 nucleotides agree with TRBD1. Germline CDR1 is SQVTM and CDR2 is ANQGSEA. This CDR3 is built from 11 residues. Trimming took 4 bases from V and 10 from J; bases not matched to a gene: 3. In DNA form, the CDR3 reads TGCAGCGTTGTCAGGGGGCGAGAGCAGTTCTTC. It translates to CSVVRGREQFF.

This clonotype has ten or more counts. The gene calls are TRBV28 and TRBJ2-5, with D possibly being TRBD2 (6 bases). With 7 bases removed from V and 7 bases from J, the gap between germline ends came to 22 bases. Per the germline V gene, CDR1 is MDHEN and CDR2 is SYDVKM. The length of the CDR3 is 15 residues. The CDR3 DNA reads TGTGCCAGCACCCTTGGAGGGACCGCGCGGTTGACCCAGTACTTC. Residues: CASTLGGTARLTQYF.

This clonotype came up a few times. The genes are TRBV12-3 or TRBV12-4 and TRBJ2-3; D may match TRBD1 or TRBD2 (6 bases each). Trimming removed 4 bases from V and 3 bases from J, with 14 bases in between. The CDR3 has 15 amino acids. The CDR3 loop is CASSSSGARTDTQYF. CDR3 DNA: TGTGCCAGCAGTTCGTCGGGGGCCAGGACAGATACGCAGTATTTT.

At least ten counts were recorded for this clonotype. This chain uses TRBV18 with TRBJ2-1; TRBD2 matches at 10 bases. The germline CDR1 and CDR2 sequences are KGHSH and LQKENI. V lost 0 bases and J lost 7; bases outside the gene matches: 6. This CDR3 has 16 amino acids. The CDR3 loop reads CASSPPKAGGYNEQFF. The DNA for the CDR3 is TGTGCCAGCTCACCACCGAAAGCGGGAGGGTATAATGAGCAGTTCTTC.

Ten or more counts support this clonotype. The chain combines TRBV18 with TRBJ2-1; no clear D gene. The CDR3 runs 11 residues. Germline CDR1 reads KGHSH; CDR2 reads LQKENI. V lost 3 bases, J lost 7 bases, and 4 bases lay in between. This CDR3 is CASSPQNEQFF. As DNA, the CDR3 is TGTGCCAGCTCACCTCAAAATGAGCAGTTCTTC. The variable domain in full, completed from reference TRBV18 and TRBJ2-1, reads NAGVMQNPRHLVRRRGQEARLRCSPMKGHSHVYWYRQLPEEGLKFMVYLQKENIIDESGMPKERFSAEFPKEGPSILRIQQVVRGDSAAYFCASSPQNEQFFGPGTRLTVL.

This clonotype was seen ten or more times. The chain couples TRBV7-2 to TRBJ2-3; TRBD2 matches at 7 bases. The V gene end was trimmed by 2 bases and the J gene end by 0 bases; junction bases not matched to a gene: 5. The CDR3 consists of 16 residues. Germline V CDR1 and CDR2: SGHTA, FQGNSA. CDR3 DNA sequence: TGTGCCAGCAGCTTACTAGCGGCCTCTAGCACAGATACGCAGTATTTT. Translating it yields CASSLLAASSTDTQYF.

This clonotype has at least ten counts. The chain joins TRBV3-1 to TRBJ1-1, with 8 bases identical to TRBD1. The germline gives CDR1 LGHDT, CDR2 YNNKEL (reference sequence). Trimming removed 3 bases from V and 1 base from J; junction bases left unmatched: 4. This CDR3 contains 15 residues. The CDR3, as DNA: TGTGCCAGCAGCCAGGAGACAGGGGCGAACACTGAAGCTTTCTTT. It encodes CASSQETGANTEAFF.